This is a list of T cell receptor beta chains from one sample in a study of T cell responses to AZD1222 COVID-19 vaccine. Some clones are missing from TCRdb's copy, which holds only in-frame ones; the method was immunoSEQ multiplex PCR. The table shows over 100,000 clones, with approximately 90% occurring only once. The starting material was peripheral blood, obtained on day 0 of AZD1222 vaccination. All receptors derive from an adult in good health. Each CDR3 is given with its conserved first and last residue. D genes are given only for firm matches. Clone size is given for some rows only: seen once, a few or many times, or a class if the clone is expanded.

len	v_gene	j_gene	d_gene	abundance	CDR3aa	CDR3nt
17	TRBV4-2	TRBJ1-3	NA	NA	CASSQEGVTGGGNTIYF	TGTGCCAGCAGCCAAGAAGGGGTCACGGGTGGAGGAAACACCATATATTTT
19	TRBV9	TRBJ2-1	TRBD2	NA	CASSVVGTSGGVGYNEQFF	TGTGCCAGCAGCGTAGTGGGGACTAGCGGGGGCGTGGGGTACAATGAGCAGTTCTTC
15	TRBV7-9	TRBJ2-1	NA	NA	CASSSPKGSGNEQFF	TGTGCCAGCAGCTCTCCTAAGGGTAGCGGCAATGAGCAGTTCTTC
15	TRBV10-2	TRBJ1-6	NA	NA	CASSELGGASSPLHF	TGCGCCAGCAGTGAGTTAGGGGGGGCTAGTTCACCCCTCCACTTT
14	TRBV3-1/TRBV3-2	TRBJ2-7	NA	NA	CASSQLGRSYEQYF	TGTGCCAGCAGCCAACTCGGCCGATCCTACGAGCAGTACTTC
16	TRBV2	TRBJ2-2	TRBD2	NA	CASSEVLAGGTGELFF	TGTGCCAGCAGTGAAGTACTAGCGGGGGGCACCGGGGAGCTGTTTTTT
14	TRBV6-4	TRBJ1-1	TRBD1	NA	CASSAYPGQGEAFF	TGTGCCAGCAGCGCATATCCGGGACAGGGTGAAGCTTTCTTT
16	TRBV5-5	TRBJ2-5	TRBD2	NA	CASSLSAGGPQETQYF	TGTGCCAGCAGCTTGTCGGCGGGAGGGCCCCAAGAGACCCAGTACTTC
15	TRBV19	TRBJ1-2	NA	NA	CASSILQGANYGYTF	TGTGCCAGTAGTATTTTACAGGGAGCTAACTATGGCTACACCTTC
14	TRBV20-1	TRBJ2-7	TRBD1	NA	CSASIGQGYYEQYF	TGCAGTGCCAGTATCGGACAGGGCTACTACGAGCAGTACTTC
14	TRBV9	TRBJ2-3	NA	NA	CASSADRDGDTQYF	TGTGCCAGCAGCGCCGATAGAGATGGGGATACGCAGTATTTT
17	TRBV5-5	TRBJ2-5	TRBD2	few	CASRLPFLAGPQETQYF	TGTGCCAGCAGGTTGCCCTTCCTAGCGGGGCCCCAAGAGACCCAGTACTTC
17	TRBV7-3	TRBJ2-1	TRBD2	NA	CASSPIGTSGIRNEQFF	TGTGCCAGCAGCCCTATCGGGACTAGCGGGATAAGGAATGAGCAGTTCTTC
14	TRBV13	TRBJ2-7	NA	NA	CASSLGQGTYEQYF	TGTGCCAGCAGCTTAGGGCAGGGGACCTACGAGCAGTACTTC
14	TRBV27	TRBJ1-1	NA	NA	CASSLGQGGTEAFF	TGTGCCAGCAGTTTAGGGCAGGGCGGAACTGAAGCTTTCTTT
13	TRBV5-1	TRBJ1-1	NA	NA	CASSQVTNTEAFF	TGCGCCAGCAGCCAGGTTACGAACACTGAAGCTTTCTTT
13	TRBV19	TRBJ1-2	NA	NA	CASSRQGDYGYTF	TGTGCCAGTAGTCGCCAGGGTGATTATGGCTACACCTTC